At least ten counts were recorded for the clone carrying this T cell receptor (beta chain). Antigen: not known. The sequenced template was RNA, covering the TCR beta CDR3 region. Amplification began with first-round RT-PCR using HTBI primers, then second-round multiplex PCR was performed. TCRdb independently ran MiXCR on the multiplex PCR reads; one entry per CDR3 protein. The data contain over a million distinct CDR3 sequences, approximately 35% of them seen just once; the ten biggest clones take up 11%. The data are from a study of Graves' ophthalmopathy and Graves' hyperthyroidism. Findings of the study overall: The study's model predicted ophthalmopathy progression at roughly 64% sensitivity and about 72% specificity. Among expanded thyroid clonotypes above 0.001 frequency, most also occurred in blood.

Patients were left out if they had other autoimmune diseases, uncontrolled infections, pregnancy or lactation. The clonotype originates from an adult man with Graves' hyperthyroidism. Sequencing was performed on peripheral blood or thyroid tissue (not recorded which).

The CDR3, as DNA: TGTGCCAGCAGCAAAACAGGGCCCTACGAGCAGTACTTC. Translating gives CASSKTGPYEQYF. The chain employs TRBV7-9 and TRBJ2-7; D is perhaps TRBD1 (6 bases). The germline V gene encodes CDR1 SEHNR and CDR2 FQNEAQ (reference sequence). This CDR3 is 13 amino acids long. V lost 5 bases to trimming and J lost 2 bases, with 10 bases between them.